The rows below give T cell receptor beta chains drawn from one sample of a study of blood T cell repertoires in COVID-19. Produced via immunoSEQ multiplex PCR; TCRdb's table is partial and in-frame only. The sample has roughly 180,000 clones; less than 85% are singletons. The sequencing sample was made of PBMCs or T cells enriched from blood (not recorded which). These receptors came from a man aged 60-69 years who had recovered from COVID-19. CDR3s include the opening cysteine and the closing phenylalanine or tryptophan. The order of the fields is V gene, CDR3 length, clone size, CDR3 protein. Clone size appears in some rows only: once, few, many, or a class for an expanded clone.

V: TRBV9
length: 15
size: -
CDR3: CASSVGATLGQPQHF

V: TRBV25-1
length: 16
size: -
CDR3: CASSELGQTSSYEQYF

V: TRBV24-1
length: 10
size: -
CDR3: CATGGETQYF

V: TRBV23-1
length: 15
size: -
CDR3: CASSQKVQGQETQYF

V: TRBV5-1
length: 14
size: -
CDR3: CASSRQGTDYGYTF

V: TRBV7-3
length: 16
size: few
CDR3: CASSSGTSTSTDTQYF

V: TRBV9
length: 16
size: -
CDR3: CASSVATSGRTGELFF

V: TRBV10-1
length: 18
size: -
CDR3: CASSEPESTGTGHNEQFF

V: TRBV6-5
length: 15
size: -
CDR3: CASTSQTPGNTEAFF

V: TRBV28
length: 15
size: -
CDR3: CASREPGQSTYEQYF

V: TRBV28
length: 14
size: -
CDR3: CASSFLGRNTEAFF

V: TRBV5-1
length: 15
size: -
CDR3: CASSLAGTRGETQYF

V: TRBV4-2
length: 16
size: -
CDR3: CASSQDLPGSGNTIYF

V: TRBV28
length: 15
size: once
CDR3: CASSGNPGTRYEQYF

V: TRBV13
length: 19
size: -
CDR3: CASSLALTSGRPSYNEQFF

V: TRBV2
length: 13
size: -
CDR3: CASYRRTNTEAFF

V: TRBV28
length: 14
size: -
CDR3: CASRTGGTNTEAFF